The sequence of this T cell receptor beta chain was determined in a study of blood T cells in healthy people across ages. Study-wide findings and caveats: Older age went with lower TCR beta diversity per million T cells, in a roughly linear way. The long-lived group displayed more naive CD4+ cells, plus higher diversity, than the aged donors did.

Details on this clonotype: The antigen is not known.

CDR1 is SGHRS, CDR2 YFSETQ, per germline. J was trimmed by 5 bases and V by 1 base; bases with no gene match: 7. CDR3 size: 16 residues. Next came a second PCR, run for about 6 to 12 cycles, which used a sample-barcoded 5' primer along with a J-beta primer mix. TCRdb recomputed calls from the 5' RACE reads with MiXCR, one row per CDR3 protein. Counted here are about 810,000 distinct CDR3 sequences, roughly 40% occurring once; the ten biggest clones make up around 13%. V gene TRBV5-1 combines with J gene TRBJ2-2, with 8 bases that match TRBD1. This receptor was taken from a man aged 18 to 30 in good health. Specimen: blood. For the CDR3, the DNA is TGCGCCAGCAGCTTGATGTCAGGGGGCGAGACCGGGGAGCTGTTTTTT. This sequence encodes CASSLMSGGETGELFF. The full variable domain, with the rest looked up from reference TRBV5-1 and TRBJ2-2, is KAGVTQTPRYLIKTRGQQVTLSCSPISGHRSVSWYQQTPGQGLQFLFEYFSETQRNKGNFPGRFSGRQFSNSRSEMNVSTLELGDSALYLCASSLMSGGETGELFFGEGSRLTVL.